Following are 29 T cell receptor beta chains from one sample sequenced in a study of cytomegalovirus exposure and HLA in healthy donors. The primer mix had 60 Vbeta and 13 Jbeta primers. TCRdb's table, derived via immunoSEQ multiplex PCR, lists solely in-frame clones and lacks some. The sample lists about 63,000 clones; approximately 79% were seen once. The sequenced material came from PBMCs. The receptor set was obtained from a woman aged 25 to 45 in good health and CMV-seronegative.

The gene calls are TRBV4-1 and TRBJ2-7; D might be TRBD2 (6 bases). Trimming pared 2 bases from V and 0 bases from J, leaving 11 bases between. Germline-derived CDR1 and CDR2 are MGHRA and YSYEKL. The CDR3 consists of 15 residues. The CDR3 here is CASSQLAGISYEQYF. The CDR3 nucleotides are TGCGCCAGCAGCCAACTCGCGGGAATCTCCTACGAGCAGTACTTC.

The DNA for the CDR3 is TGCGCCAGCAGCCCCCCCGTGGCGAACACTGAAGCTTTCTTT. It codes for CASSPPVANTEAFF. This sequence joins TRBV4-1 and TRBJ1-1, with unresolved D. This CDR3 has 14 amino acids. Germline V gene data show CDR1 as MGHRA and CDR2 as YSYEKL. V lost 4 bases, J lost 1 base, and 10 bases lay in between.

The J gene is TRBJ1-1, the V gene TRBV27; 10 bases agree with TRBD1. Germline V CDR1 and CDR2: MNHEY, SMNVEV (reference sequence). The ends lost 2 bases at V and 4 bases at J; junction bases unmatched: 4. This CDR3 spans 15 amino acids. As DNA, the CDR3 is TGTGCCAGCAGTTTAGAGGGACAGGGGTCCACTGAAGCTTTCTTT. Residues: CASSLEGQGSTEAFF.

The chain joins TRBV2 to TRBJ2-5; 8 bases line up with TRBD1. The J segment lost 2 bases and the V segment lost 6 bases, leaving 8 bases of the junction unmatched. Germline V lookup: CDR1 SNHLY, CDR2 FYNNEI. The CDR3 is 15 amino acids. The CDR3 region has the DNA TGTGCCAGCAGCTCCGGACAGGGTCGACAAGAGACCCAGTACTTC. Protein sequence: CASSSGQGRQETQYF. The variable domain in full, with the rest retrieved from reference TRBV2 and TRBJ2-5, is EPEVTQTPSHQVTQMGQEVILRCVPISNHLYFYWYRQILGQKVEFLVSFYNNEISEKSEIFDDQFSVERPDGSNFTLKIRSTKLEDSAMYFCASSSGQGRQETQYFGPGTRLLVL.

The V gene is TRBV25-1, the J gene TRBJ1-1; the D gene is possibly TRBD1 (5 bases). The CDR3 covers 15 residues. Looked up from germline, CDR1 is MGHDK and CDR2 is SYGVNS. Trimming pared 1 base from V and 5 bases from J, leaving 14 bases between. The CDR3 DNA is TGTGCCAGCAGTGAATTTGGAGGGGAGGGAACTGAAGCTTTCTTT. It specifies CASSEFGGEGTEAFF.

V is TRBV19 and J is TRBJ1-4; no clear D. With 7 bases removed from V and 7 bases from J, the gap between germline ends came to 19 bases. This CDR3 has 15 residues. Germline values: CDR1 LNHDA, CDR2 SQIVND (reference sequence). Here the CDR3 reads CASTISLGLGEKLFF. In DNA, the CDR3 is TGTGCCAGTACCATCTCCCTCGGACTGGGTGAAAAACTGTTTTTT.

The gene calls are TRBV6-5 and TRBJ1-2, with 8 bases that match TRBD1. V gave up 2 bases and J gave up 8 bases; unmatched junction bases: 10. Germline-derived CDR1 and CDR2 are MNHEY and SVGAGI. The CDR3 loop spans 15 amino acids. The CDR3 sequence is CASSYRQGAFLGYTF. Here the CDR3 DNA reads TGTGCCAGCAGTTACCGGCAGGGGGCCTTTTTAGGCTACACCTTC.

The chain carries TRBV14 and TRBJ1-1; unclear D gene. Germline V gene data show CDR1 as SGHDN and CDR2 as FVKESK. Trimming pared 5 bases from V and 4 bases from J, leaving 11 bases between. CDR3 length equals 13 residues. Here the CDR3 DNA reads TGTGCCAGCAGCGTAGAGGTTACCACTGAAGCTTTCTTT. Protein: CASSVEVTTEAFF.

The V call is TRBV5-6, the J call TRBJ1-5; a weak D match, TRBD1 (5 bases). The germline V gene encodes CDR1 SGHDT and CDR2 YYEEEE. Trimming stripped 1 base from V and 1 base from J, with 9 bases between. The CDR3 sequence is 15 residues long. CDR3 sequence: CASSLKAGSNQPQHF. As DNA, the CDR3 is TGTGCCAGCAGCTTGAAGGCAGGGAGCAATCAGCCCCAGCATTTT.

The chain joins TRBV11-1 to TRBJ2-3; D is ambiguous. V gave up 5 bases and J gave up 1 base, with 7 bases separating them. The CDR3 spans 13 residues. Germline V lookup: CDR1 SGHAT, CDR2 FQDESV (reference sequence). Here the CDR3 reads CASSPTGTDTQYF. CDR3 in DNA: TGTGCCAGCAGCCCGACTGGCACAGATACGCAGTATTTT. The full variable domain, with the rest looked up from reference TRBV11-1 and TRBJ2-3, is EAEVAQSPRYKITEKSQAVAFWCDPISGHATLYWYRQILGQGPELLVQFQDESVVDDSQLPKDRFSAERLKGVDSTLKIQPAELGDSAMYLCASSPTGTDTQYFGPGTRLTVL.

This rearrangement joins TRBV2 to TRBJ2-7; 7 positions match TRBD1. V was pared by 5 bases and J by 3 bases, with 1 base of the junction left unmatched. The CDR3 covers 12 residues. The V gene's germline CDR1 is SNHLY and CDR2 FYNNEI. CDR3 in amino acids: CASSTGVYEQYF. DNA of the CDR3: TGTGCCAGCAGTACAGGGGTCTACGAGCAGTACTTC.

The chain couples TRBV4-2 to TRBJ1-2; 8 bases agree with TRBD1. There are 16 residues in the CDR3. V shed 4 bases, J shed 6 bases, and the junction held 13 bases outside the gene matches. Germline V gene lookup returns CDR1 LGHNA and CDR2 YNFKEQ. The CDR3 loop reads CASSPLEDRVSDGYTF. DNA for the CDR3: TGTGCCAGCAGCCCCTTAGAGGACAGGGTGAGCGATGGCTACACCTTC.

The chain is built from TRBV7-2 and TRBJ2-4; D unclear. The CDR3 covers 14 residues. Germline loops: CDR1 SGHTA, CDR2 FQGNSA. V lost 0 bases, J lost 8 bases, and 11 bases lay in between. CDR3 protein: CASSLARHIDIQYF. CDR3 bases: TGTGCCAGCAGCTTAGCGCGACACATCGACATTCAGTACTTC.

This rearrangement joins TRBV6-5 to TRBJ2-7; TRBD2 agrees at 7 bases. From germline, CDR1 is MNHEY and CDR2 SVGAGI. Unmatched junction bases numbered 5, after V lost 0 bases and J lost 3 bases. The CDR3 has 15 residues. The CDR3 region is CASSYSGGSFYEQYV. CDR3 DNA sequence: TGTGCCAGCAGTTACTCGGGCGGGAGCTTCTACGAGCAGTACGTC.

This chain joins TRBV10-2 and TRBJ1-3, with TRBD1 as a possible D gene (5 bases). Germline V gene lookup returns CDR1 WSHSY and CDR2 SAAADI. Trimming removed 4 bases from V and 2 bases from J, with 12 bases in between. The length of the CDR3 is 15 residues. The CDR3: CASSGEGQPGNTIYF. The CDR3 DNA is TGCGCCAGCAGTGGGGAGGGGCAACCTGGAAACACCATATATTTT.

The rearrangement uses TRBV5-1 and TRBJ2-2, with TRBD1 matching 7 bases. CDR3 length: 16 amino acids. V lost 0 bases and J lost 5; bases outside the gene matches: 7. Germline V gives CDR1 SGHRS, CDR2 YFSETQ. Here the CDR3 DNA reads TGCGCCAGCAGCTTGGCCGTAGGCAGGGGGACCGGGGAGCTGTTTTTT. It yields the protein CASSLAVGRGTGELFF.

Only one count was recorded for this clone. This chain joins TRBV5-1 and TRBJ1-3, with D perhaps matching TRBD1 (6 bases). Looked up from germline, CDR1 is SGHRS and CDR2 is YFSETQ. The ends were cut back, 5 bases at V and 0 bases at J, with 12 bases in the middle. This CDR3 is built from 15 residues. The CDR3 loop is CASRVGQSSGNTIYF. DNA of the CDR3: TGCGCCAGCAGGGTTGGACAGAGCTCTGGAAACACCATATATTTT.

There are a few counts of this clone. The chain uses TRBV7-9 and TRBJ2-1, with 8 bases that match TRBD1. J lost 6 bases, V lost 2 bases, and 6 bases had no gene match. Germline CDR1 SEHNR, CDR2 FQNEAQ (reference sequence). The CDR3 sequence is 15 residues long. The CDR3 protein is CASSLIATGGNEQFF. The DNA of the CDR3 is TGTGCCAGCAGCTTAATCGCCACAGGGGGCAATGAGCAGTTCTTC.

J is TRBJ1-2 and V is TRBV19, with 11 bases identical to TRBD1. The germline CDR1 and CDR2 sequences are LNHDA and SQIVND (reference sequence). The J segment lost 4 bases and the V segment lost 7 bases, leaving 5 bases of the junction unmatched. The CDR3 is made up of 14 amino acids. DNA of the CDR3: TGTGCCAGTACCGAGGACAGGGGGCCCTATGGCTACACCTTC. This encodes CASTEDRGPYGYTF.

This clone was seen a single time. V is TRBV5-6 and J is TRBJ1-2, with 7 bases matching TRBD1. V lost 4 bases and J lost 3; bases outside the gene matches: 6. The CDR3 totals 14 residues. The V gene's germline CDR1 is SGHDT and CDR2 YYEEEE. The CDR3 reads CASSQGGQYYGYTF. In nucleotides, the CDR3 is TGTGCCAGCAGCCAAGGGGGACAGTACTATGGCTACACCTTC.

The genes are TRBV19 and TRBJ1-4; 7 positions agree with TRBD1. Trimming at V came to 4 bases and at J to 2 bases, leaving 10 bases not matched to a gene. CDR3 length: 17 amino acids. CDR1 and CDR2 (germline): LNHDA, SQIVND (reference sequence). The CDR3 DNA sequence: TGTGCCAGTAGTACCCCCAGGGGGAAGAAGACTAATGAAAAACTGTTTTTT. Residues: CASSTPRGKKTNEKLFF.

The chain recombines TRBV30 with TRBJ2-6; D not resolved. Germline V gene lookup returns CDR1 GTSNPN and CDR2 SVGIG (reference sequence). Deletions cut 0 bases from V and 2 bases from J, with 8 bases between. The CDR3 extends over 15 amino acids. The chain's CDR3 is CAWSVGTAGANVLTF. CDR3 nucleotide sequence: TGTGCCTGGAGTGTTGGTACAGCTGGGGCCAACGTCCTGACTTTC.

The V and J genes are TRBV9 and TRBJ2-3; D may be TRBD2 (6 bases). V was pared by 0 bases and J by 5 bases, with 10 bases between. This CDR3 is 14 amino acids long. Per the germline V gene, CDR1 is SGDLS and CDR2 is YYNGEE. CDR3 nucleotide sequence: TGTGCCAGCAGCGTAGCGGGGGTGGGAGATACGCAGTATTTT. Its protein is CASSVAGVGDTQYF.

This chain joins TRBV11-2 and TRBJ1-4; 9 nucleotides agree with TRBD1. The J segment lost 5 bases and the V segment lost 5 bases, leaving 9 bases of the junction unmatched. CDR1 and CDR2 (germline): SGHAT, FQNNGV. The CDR3 is made up of 16 amino acids. CDR3 protein: CASSLSGQGRNEKLFF. Here the CDR3 DNA reads TGTGCCAGCAGCCTAAGCGGACAGGGGCGAAATGAAAAACTGTTTTTT.

The chain uses TRBV10-3 and TRBJ2-6; TRBD1 matches 7 bases. With V trimmed by 0 bases and J by 4 bases, 9 bases remained unmatched. Germline V gene lookup returns CDR1 ENHRY and CDR2 SYGVKD. There are 18 residues in the CDR3. The chain's CDR3 is CAISESRNRGSGANVLTF. The CDR3 DNA reads as TGTGCCATCAGTGAGTCGAGAAACAGGGGATCGGGGGCCAACGTCCTGACTTTC.

The V gene is TRBV6-5, the J gene TRBJ1-2, with D possibly TRBD1 on 6 matching bases. CDR3 size: 13 residues. Germline V lookup: CDR1 MNHEY, CDR2 SVGAGI. Trimming removed 7 bases at V and 1 base at J, with 10 bases between. Here the CDR3 reads CASKGQRNYGYTF. CDR3 DNA: TGTGCCAGCAAAGGACAGCGTAACTATGGCTACACCTTC.

The V and J genes are TRBV18 and TRBJ1-5; perhaps TRBD1 as D (5 bases). V lost 1 base and J 0 bases, leaving 10 bases between the germline ends. This CDR3 region has 16 residues. Germline CDR1 KGHSH, CDR2 LQKENI. The CDR3 loop reads CASSPREGDSNQPQHF. DNA of the CDR3: TGTGCCAGCTCACCACGGGAAGGGGATAGCAATCAGCCCCAGCATTTT.

The rearrangement joins TRBV6-5 to TRBJ1-5, with 10 bases matching TRBD1. This CDR3 contains 15 residues. Germline V lookup: CDR1 MNHEY, CDR2 SVGAGI. J was trimmed by 6 bases and V by 6 bases; bases with no gene match: 8. CDR3 nucleotide sequence: TGTGCCAGCAGAGCCCAAGGACAGGGGGGTCAGCCCCAGCATTTT. Translated, it gives CASRAQGQGGQPQHF.

The chain uses TRBV5-6 and TRBJ1-3, with D perhaps TRBD1 (5 bases). CDR1 is SGHDT and CDR2 is YYEEEE in the germline V gene. The ends were cut back, 0 bases at V and 7 bases at J, with 11 bases in the middle. The CDR3 has 14 residues. This CDR3 reads CASSLGQLSNTIYF. The CDR3 bases are TGTGCCAGCAGCTTGGGACAGCTTTCGAACACCATATATTTT.